Included here is one T cell receptor (beta chain) sequence, with context. The data were obtained in a study of blood T cell repertoires in COVID-19. Study in general: The study drew acute and convalescent COVID-19 samples from the United States, Italy and Spain. PBMCs, B-cell-depleted T cells, or T cells provided the cDNA or gDNA that made up the material.

The trim removed 5 bases at V and 7 bases at J, leaving 14 bases unmatched. The germline gives CDR1 SGHTA, CDR2 FQGTGA. The CDR3 loop spans 16 amino acids. Original processing notes: Using reference gene primer amplification, nucleated cell counts were estimated. Some clones are missing from TCRdb's copy, which holds only in-frame ones; the method was immunoSEQ multiplex PCR. The V and J calls and clone size come from that table; D and trimming were worked out from the DNA. This sample has roughly 99,000 clones, with 89% found just once. Material: peripheral blood. This TCR was recovered from a man aged 35 to 55 with active or convalescent COVID-19. This chain uses TRBV7-3 with TRBJ2-5; TRBD1 agrees at 9 bases. The CDR3 sequence is CASSPHRGLILGTQYF. The CDR3 DNA reads TGTGCCAGCAGCCCCCACAGGGGGCTGATACTGGGGACCCAGTACTTC.